These 21 T cell receptor beta chains came from one sample sequenced in a study of PD-1 blockade in classical Hodgkin lymphoma. Every patient experienced relapse after autologous stem cell transplantation, and brentuximab vedotin exposure varied. TCRdb's table, derived via immunoSEQ multiplex PCR, lists solely in-frame clones and lacks some. The table records some 64,000 clones, about nine tenths of them present only once. This sample comprised peripheral blood mononuclear cells (PBMCs), obtained at baseline. Receptors originate from a human donor with classical Hodgkin lymphoma.

J is TRBJ1-5 and V is TRBV6-5; no reliable D call. The CDR3 has 14 residues. The V gene lost 2 bases and the J gene lost 0 bases, with 5 bases spanning the gap. Germline CDR1 MNHEY, CDR2 SVGAGI. The CDR3 bases are TGTGCCAGCAGTTACAGGTATAGCAATCAGCCCCAGCATTTT. As protein: CASSYRYSNQPQHF.

The chain uses TRBV9 and TRBJ1-2; D is perhaps TRBD1 (6 bases). Deletions cut 1 base from V and 4 bases from J, with 17 bases between. CDR1 and CDR2 from the germline V gene are SGDLS and YYNGEE. CDR3 length equals 16 residues. DNA for the CDR3: TGTGCCAGCAGCGTATATCTGGGGGGCCCTTTCTATGGCTACACCTTC. Protein sequence: CASSVYLGGPFYGYTF.

This chain's CDR3 is CASSPGTDAYSNQPQHF. The CDR3 DNA sequence: TGTGCCAGCTCACCTGGGACAGATGCCTATAGCAATCAGCCCCAGCATTTT. The V gene is TRBV18, the J gene TRBJ1-5, with 7 bases matching TRBD1. Germline CDR1 and CDR2: KGHSH and LQKENI. The CDR3 has 17 residues. The ends lost 3 bases at V and 0 bases at J; junction bases unmatched: 8.

V is TRBV5-1 and J is TRBJ1-3; D unresolved. Per germline, CDR1 SGHRS and CDR2 YFSETQ. This CDR3 is 15 amino acids long. With 4 bases removed from V and 2 bases from J, the gap between germline ends came to 13 bases. CDR3 DNA: TGCGCCAGCAGCCCTTACGGGGAAACTGGAAACACCATATATTTT. Translation gives CASSPYGETGNTIYF.

The gene calls are TRBV6-1 and TRBJ2-2; D might be TRBD2 (6 bases). The CDR3 totals 18 residues. Trimming pared 4 bases from V and 2 bases from J, leaving 20 bases between. Germline-derived CDR1 and CDR2 are MNHNS and SASEGT. CDR3 in amino acids: CASSAGLKNPKNTGELFF. CDR3 DNA: TGTGCCAGCAGTGCGGGACTCAAGAATCCTAAAAACACCGGGGAGCTGTTTTTT.

This clone was observed a single time. The chain combines TRBV2 with TRBJ2-3; D might be TRBD2 (5 bases). V shed 2 bases and J shed 0 bases, with 21 bases lying between them. The CDR3 is 19 residues long. Germline CDR1 is SNHLY and CDR2 is FYNNEI. The CDR3 spells CASSELPVKRRISTDTQYF. CDR3 in DNA: TGTGCCAGCAGTGAACTTCCGGTCAAGCGGCGAATCAGCACAGATACGCAGTATTTT.

This clone is a singleton in its sample. The chain has TRBV7-8 and TRBJ2-5; 12 bases line up with TRBD1. With V trimmed by 2 bases and J by 4 bases, 8 bases remained unmatched. The CDR3 covers 17 residues. In germline, CDR1 is SGHVS, CDR2 FQNEAQ. CDR3 DNA sequence: TGTGCCAGCAGCTTAATCTCCGGGACAGGGGGCCGAGAGACCCAGTACTTC. Translation gives CASSLISGTGGRETQYF.

The chain employs TRBV6-5 and TRBJ2-1; D gene unclear. From germline, CDR1 is MNHEY and CDR2 SVGAGI. The CDR3 is 14 residues long. Between the trimmed V and J ends, which lost 2 bases and 4 bases, there was a span of 9 bases. CDR3 amino acids: CASSYNVRYNEQFF. The CDR3 nucleotides are TGTGCCAGCAGTTACAACGTCAGATACAATGAGCAGTTCTTC.

This sequence joins TRBV6-5 and TRBJ2-3, with 11 bases that match TRBD2. Germline-derived CDR1 and CDR2 are MNHEY and SVGAGI. With V trimmed by 6 bases and J by 6 bases, 5 bases remained unmatched. This CDR3 has 14 amino acids. The chain's CDR3 is CASSLAGGRDTQYF. DNA of the CDR3: TGTGCCAGCAGCCTAGCGGGGGGCCGGGATACGCAGTATTTT.

The rearrangement uses TRBV7-2 and TRBJ1-6, with D possibly TRBD1 on 5 matching bases. CDR1 and CDR2 (germline): SGHTA, FQGNSA. Trimming cost V 3 bases and J 7 bases, with 13 bases left between them. This CDR3 contains 15 residues. The DNA for the CDR3 is TGTGCCAGCAGCTTCCGGGGCAGCCTAAATTCACCCCTCCACTTT. This codes for CASSFRGSLNSPLHF.

The chain employs TRBV18 and TRBJ1-1; 9 bases match TRBD1. In germline, CDR1 is KGHSH, CDR2 LQKENI. V lost 3 bases, J lost 4 bases, and 6 bases stayed unmatched. The CDR3 loop spans 15 amino acids. The CDR3 spells CASSPTGGFGTEAFF. The CDR3 nucleotides are TGTGCCAGCTCACCGACAGGGGGATTCGGCACTGAAGCTTTCTTT.

J is TRBJ1-2 and V is TRBV2; D remains unclear. Germline CDR1 SNHLY, CDR2 FYNNEI. The CDR3 runs to 16 residues. V was trimmed by 1 base and J by 5 bases, leaving 17 bases between them. The CDR3 bases are TGTGCCAGCAGTGAAGGGATAGGACCGACTTTGTATGGCTACACCTTC. This sequence encodes CASSEGIGPTLYGYTF.

The V and J genes are TRBV7-8 and TRBJ2-7; TRBD2 matches 7 bases. This CDR3 is 14 amino acids long. CDR1 SGHVS and CDR2 FQNEAQ come from the germline V gene. V was clipped by 2 bases and J by 3 bases; unmatched bases: 4. CDR3 nucleotide sequence: TGTGCCAGCAGCTTACCGAGCGGGAACTACGAGCAGTACTTC. Its translation: CASSLPSGNYEQYF.

The chain couples TRBV19 to TRBJ2-7; D could derive from TRBD1 or TRBD2 (5 bases each). This CDR3 contains 14 residues. CDR1 is LNHDA and CDR2 is SQIVND in the germline V gene (reference sequence). The V and J ends lost 3 bases and 4 bases respectively, with 13 bases between them. CDR3 loop: CASSISRGPYEQYF. In DNA, the CDR3 is TGTGCCAGTAGTATCTCCCGGGGACCATACGAGCAGTACTTC.

The chain uses TRBV30 and TRBJ1-4; a possible D gene is TRBD1 (5 bases). CDR3 size: 14 residues. Per germline, CDR1 GTSNPN and CDR2 SVGIG (reference sequence). V was clipped by 3 bases and J by 5 bases, with 13 bases between them. CDR3 DNA sequence: TGTGCCTGGAGCCCGGGACGGAAAAATGAAAAACTGTTTTTT. As protein: CAWSPGRKNEKLFF.

This sequence joins TRBV7-2 and TRBJ2-2; 7 bases match TRBD2. The junction had 3 bases not matched to a gene; V was cut back by 0 bases and J by 5 bases. This CDR3 is built from 15 residues. Germline CDR1 SGHTA, CDR2 FQGNSA. The CDR3 DNA reads TGTGCCAGCAGCTTAGCGTCCGGGGGGACCGGGGAGCTGTTTTTT. Amino acid sequence: CASSLASGGTGELFF. The complete variable domain, with remaining parts taken from reference TRBV7-2 and TRBJ2-2, reads GAGVSQSPSNKVTEKGKDVELRCDPISGHTALYWYRQSLGQGLEFLIYFQGNSAPDKSGLPSDRFSAERTGGSVSTLTIQRTQQEDSAVYLCASSLASGGTGELFFGEGSRLTVL.

V is TRBV15 and J is TRBJ2-5; D is unresolved. CDR3 length: 14 amino acids. Germline-derived CDR1 and CDR2 are LNHNV and YYDKDF (reference sequence). Deletions cut 0 bases from V and 0 bases from J, with 5 bases between. The CDR3 DNA reads as TGTGCCACCAGCAGAGACAAGTACCAAGAGACCCAGTACTTC. Translated, it gives CATSRDKYQETQYF.

The chain uses TRBV15 and TRBJ1-5; D unresolved. CDR3 length: 16 residues. V shed 3 bases and J shed 1 base, with 13 bases lying between them. Per germline, CDR1 LNHNV and CDR2 YYDKDF (reference sequence). This chain's CDR3 is CATSRGPLSSNQPQHF. The CDR3 DNA is TGTGCCACCAGCAGGGGCCCTCTGTCAAGCAATCAGCCCCAGCATTTT. The entire variable domain, with the rest obtained from reference TRBV15 and TRBJ1-5, is as follows: DAMVIQNPRYQVTQFGKPVTLSCSQTLNHNVMYWYQQKSSQAPKLLFHYYDKDFNNEADTPDNFQSRRPNTSFCFLDIRSPGLGDTAMYLCATSRGPLSSNQPQHFGDGTRLSIL.

The chain is built from TRBV27 and TRBJ2-5; D perhaps matches TRBD1 (6 bases). The CDR3 extends over 17 amino acids. V lost 3 bases to trimming and J lost 5 bases, with 22 bases between them. Germline CDR1 is MNHEY and CDR2 is SMNVEV (reference sequence). The CDR3 reads CASSFFFFCQGLETQYF. The CDR3 DNA sequence: TGTGCCAGCAGTTTTTTCTTTTTCTGCCAGGGGTTGGAGACCCAGTACTTC.

V is TRBV21-1 and J is TRBJ2-7; the tabulated D call, TRBD1, remains unverified against the DNA. TRBV21-1 is annotated as a pseudogene. CDR3 size: 13 residues. The CDR3 is CASSTGTGVEQYF. As DNA, the CDR3 is TGTGCCAGCAGCACGGGGACAGGGGTCGAGCAGTACTTC.

This chain connects TRBV12-5 to TRBJ2-1; D is tentatively TRBD1 or TRBD2 (5 bases each). Germline CDR1 reads LGHNT; CDR2 reads FRNRAP. There are 12 residues in the CDR3. The V end was cut by 0 bases, the J end by 15 bases, with 12 bases between. Here the CDR3 DNA reads TGTGCTAGTGGTTTGGTCGAGGGGAGCGGGTTCTTC. Its translation: CASGLVEGSGFF.